The clone carrying this TCR beta chain was observed a handful of times. The antigen is undetermined. The data were taken from a study of CD4 T cells in relation to SARS-CoV-2 and coronaviruses. Notes on the study in general: Approximately 65% of donors had memory CD4+ clonotypes crossrecognizing SARS-CoV-2 and common cold coronavirus spike.

Fewer than 1.2 x 10^5 naive or memory CD4+ cells were cultured with CEF peptides for about 10 days. The repertoire was sequenced with immunoSEQ multiplex PCR; TCRdb's copy has only in-frame clones and lacks some. The sample yields some 35,000 clones, about four fifths seen once. Sequencing was done on a sample of naive CD4+ T cells from PBMCs, cultured in vitro. Specified subset: naive CD4+ T cells isolated by negative enrichment. The sequence was obtained from an adult with COVID-19.

CDR3 sequence (DNA): TGCAGCGTTGTCGGGAGGGCCTCCGAGCAGTACTTC. It yields the protein CSVVGRASEQYF. V and J are TRBV29-1 and TRBJ2-7; TRBD2 aligns across 8 bases. Germline trimming cut 4 bases from V and 6 bases from J; bases unmatched to any gene: 5. The CDR3 is made up of 12 amino acids. Germline V lookup: CDR1 SQVTM, CDR2 ANQGSEA.